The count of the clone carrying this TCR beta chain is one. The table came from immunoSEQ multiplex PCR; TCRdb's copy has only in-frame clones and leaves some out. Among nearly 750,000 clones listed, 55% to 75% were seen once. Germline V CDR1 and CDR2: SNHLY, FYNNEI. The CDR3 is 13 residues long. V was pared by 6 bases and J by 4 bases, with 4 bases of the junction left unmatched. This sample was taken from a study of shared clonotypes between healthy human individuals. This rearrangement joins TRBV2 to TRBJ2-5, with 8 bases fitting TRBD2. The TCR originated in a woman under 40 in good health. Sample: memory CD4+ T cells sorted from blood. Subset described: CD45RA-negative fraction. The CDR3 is CASRSGRGETQYF. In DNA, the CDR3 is TGTGCCAGCAGAAGCGGGAGAGGAGAGACCCAGTACTTC.